The clone carrying this T cell receptor beta chain came up many times. What it recognizes is unknown. These data belong to a study of spatial heterogeneity in lung cancer. About the research overall: The donor population consisted of over 55 patients with untreated, early-stage non-small cell lung cancer.

Single TCR cDNA molecules each had their own unique molecular identifier. TCRdb re-analysed the 5' RACE reads in MiXCR, keeping a single row per CDR3 protein. The data hold 17,000 or so distinct CDR3 sequences, with about 9% observed a single time. CDR3 length equals 18 residues. V trimming: 0 bases; J trimming: 2 bases; junction bases outside the gene matches: 8. Germline CDR1 SGHAT, CDR2 FQNNGV. Study observations and caveats: Circulating ubiquitous expanded tumor TCRs were observed more frequently at resection than at follow-up.

Time point reported: blood at routine non-recurrence follow-up after resection. The study sequenced unsorted whole RNA from tumor, nontumor lung or frozen PBMC. The V call is TRBV11-2, the J call TRBJ1-3; 9 nucleotides agree with TRBD1. This sample comprised PBMCs, obtained at follow-up. The sequence was obtained from a female donor with early-stage non-small cell lung cancer. The chain's CDR3 is CASSLDGTGRLTGNTIYF. DNA for the CDR3: TGTGCCAGCAGCTTAGATGGGACAGGGAGGCTAACTGGAAACACCATATATTTT.